These T cell receptor beta chains were read from a single sample in a study of blood T cell repertoires in COVID-19. Only in-frame clones appear in the TCRdb table, and some are missing; sequencing was by immunoSEQ multiplex PCR. The repertoire holds 150,000 to 160,000 clones, around 85% seen once, with 0.63% in the top ten. Sequences were obtained from peripheral blood. These receptors were taken from a man aged 55 to 70 with COVID-19, enrolled during active disease. Each CDR3 is given without its conserved first and last residue. Clone sizes are given selectively: once, few, many, or a class where the clone is expanded.

V: TRBV19
size: once
CDR3: ASSRLAGRGYEQF

V: TRBV5-8
size: NA
CDR3: ASSSRSGTDTQY

V: TRBV5-5
size: NA
CDR3: ASSLVGGNTEAF

V: TRBV28
size: NA
CDR3: ASSLPAEPQH

V: TRBV28
size: NA
CDR3: ACTGSLAKDEKLF

V: TRBV6-5
size: NA
CDR3: ASSYSASGMSGELF

V: TRBV27
size: NA
CDR3: ASKSGTANFFSGANVLT

V: TRBV30
size: NA
CDR3: AWSVGGSQETQY

V: TRBV12-3/TRBV12-4
size: NA
CDR3: ASSLASLSEAF

V: TRBV27
size: NA
CDR3: ASSGQYGGQPQH

V: TRBV13
size: NA
CDR3: ASSLGNGDTGYEQY

V: TRBV28
size: NA
CDR3: ASSFSDRGINTEAF

V: TRBV5-1
size: NA
CDR3: ASSLSGTSFPDTQY

V: TRBV7-9
size: NA
CDR3: ASSFLGNEQF

V: TRBV7-2
size: NA
CDR3: ASSLERGTTDTQY

V: TRBV3-1/TRBV3-2
size: NA
CDR3: ASSRRLEGADYGYT

V: TRBV10-3
size: NA
CDR3: AIKGQGNEKLF

V: TRBV2
size: NA
CDR3: ASSEWIAGQKTQY